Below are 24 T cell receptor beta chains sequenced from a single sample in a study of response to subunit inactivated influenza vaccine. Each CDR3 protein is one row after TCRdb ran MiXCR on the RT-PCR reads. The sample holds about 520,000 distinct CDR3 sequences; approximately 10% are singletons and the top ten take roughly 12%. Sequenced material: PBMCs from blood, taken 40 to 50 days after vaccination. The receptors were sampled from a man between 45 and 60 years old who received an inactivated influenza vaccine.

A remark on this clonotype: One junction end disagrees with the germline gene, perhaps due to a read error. CDR3 residues: CASSLVRGVVNGELLF. CDR3 DNA sequence: TGTGCCAGCAGCTTGGTTCGCGGGGTTGTGAACGGGGAGCTGTTATTT. The chain uses TRBV7-2 and TRBJ2-2, with D perhaps TRBD2 (6 bases). CDR3 length: 16 amino acids. Germline V gene sequence: CDR1 SGHTA, CDR2 FQGNSA.

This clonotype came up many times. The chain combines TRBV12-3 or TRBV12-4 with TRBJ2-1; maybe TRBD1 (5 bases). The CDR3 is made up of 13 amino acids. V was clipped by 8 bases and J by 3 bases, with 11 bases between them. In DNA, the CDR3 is TGTGCCAGCGGGTTCAGGGACTACAATGAGCAGTTCTTC. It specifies CASGFRDYNEQFF.

DNA for the CDR3: TGCAGTGCTAACGGGGTCACAGATACGCAGTATTTT. Amino acid sequence: CSANGVTDTQYF. The chain employs TRBV20-1 and TRBJ2-3, with D possibly TRBD2 on 5 matching bases. V gave up 4 bases and J gave up 2 bases, with 7 bases separating them. Per the germline V gene, CDR1 is DFQATT and CDR2 is SNEGSKA (reference sequence). The CDR3 sequence is 12 residues long.

The CDR3 region is CASSYGGSFQPQHF. The CDR3 DNA reads as TGTGCCAGCAGTTACGGGGGTTCTTTTCAGCCCCAGCATTTT. This rearrangement joins TRBV6-2 or TRBV6-3 to TRBJ1-5, with a possible D match to TRBD1 (5 bases). Deletions cut 2 bases from V and 6 bases from J, with 11 bases between. Germline values: CDR1 MNHEY, CDR2 SVGEGT. The CDR3 length is 14 residues.

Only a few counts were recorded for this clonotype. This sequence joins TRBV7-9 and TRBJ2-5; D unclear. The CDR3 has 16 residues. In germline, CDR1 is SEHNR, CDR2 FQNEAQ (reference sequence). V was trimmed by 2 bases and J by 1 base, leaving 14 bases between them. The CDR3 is CASSLRLRALQETQYF. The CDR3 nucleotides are TGTGCCAGCAGCTTACGCCTCCGGGCCCTCCAAGAGACCCAGTACTTC.

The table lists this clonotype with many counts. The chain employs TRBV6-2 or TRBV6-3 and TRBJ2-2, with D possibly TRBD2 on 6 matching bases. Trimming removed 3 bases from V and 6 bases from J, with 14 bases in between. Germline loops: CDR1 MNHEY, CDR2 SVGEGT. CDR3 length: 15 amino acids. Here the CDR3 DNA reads TGTGCCAGCAGTTATTCGGGACTTGGAGCCGGGGAGCTGTTTTTT. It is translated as CASSYSGLGAGELFF.

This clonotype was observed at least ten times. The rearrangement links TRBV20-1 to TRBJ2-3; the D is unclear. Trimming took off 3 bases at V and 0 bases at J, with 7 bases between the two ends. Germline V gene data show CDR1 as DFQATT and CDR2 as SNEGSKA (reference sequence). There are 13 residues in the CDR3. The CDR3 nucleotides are TGCAGTGCTAGGATTGCTAGCACAGATACGCAGTATTTT. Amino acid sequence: CSARIASTDTQYF.

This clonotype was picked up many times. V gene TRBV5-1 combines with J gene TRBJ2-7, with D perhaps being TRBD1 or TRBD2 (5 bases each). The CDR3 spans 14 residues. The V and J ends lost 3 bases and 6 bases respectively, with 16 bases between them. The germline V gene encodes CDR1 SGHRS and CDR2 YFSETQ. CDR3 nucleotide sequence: TGCGCCAGCAGCTCCGGGACCCATTCTCTCGAGCAGTACTTC. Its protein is CASSSGTHSLEQYF.

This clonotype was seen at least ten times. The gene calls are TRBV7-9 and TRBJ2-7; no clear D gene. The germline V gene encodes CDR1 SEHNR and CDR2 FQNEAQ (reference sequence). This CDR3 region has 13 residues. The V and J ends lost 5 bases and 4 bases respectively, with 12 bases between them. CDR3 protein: CASSPPSRYEQYF. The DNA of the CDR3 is TGTGCCAGCAGCCCCCCCTCGAGATACGAGCAGTACTTC.

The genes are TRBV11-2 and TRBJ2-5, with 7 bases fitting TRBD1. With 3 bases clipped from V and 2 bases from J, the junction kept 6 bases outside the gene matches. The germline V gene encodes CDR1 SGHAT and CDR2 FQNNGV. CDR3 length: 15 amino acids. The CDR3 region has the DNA TGTGCCAGCAGCTTCGGGGACAGCATTCAAGAGACCCAGTACTTC. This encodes CASSFGDSIQETQYF.

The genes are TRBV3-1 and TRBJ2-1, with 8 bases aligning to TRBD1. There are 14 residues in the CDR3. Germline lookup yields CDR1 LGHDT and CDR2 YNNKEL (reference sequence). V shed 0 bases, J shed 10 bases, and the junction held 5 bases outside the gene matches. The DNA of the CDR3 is TGTGCCAGCAGCCAAGATATTACAGGGGGAGAGCAGTTCTTC. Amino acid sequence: CASSQDITGGEQFF.

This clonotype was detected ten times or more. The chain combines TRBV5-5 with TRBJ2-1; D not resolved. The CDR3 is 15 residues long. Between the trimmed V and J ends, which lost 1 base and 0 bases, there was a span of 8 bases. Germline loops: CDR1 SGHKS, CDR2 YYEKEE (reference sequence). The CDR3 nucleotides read TGTGCCAGCAGCTTGTTCCAGCGCTCCTACAATGAGCAGTTCTTC. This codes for CASSLFQRSYNEQFF.

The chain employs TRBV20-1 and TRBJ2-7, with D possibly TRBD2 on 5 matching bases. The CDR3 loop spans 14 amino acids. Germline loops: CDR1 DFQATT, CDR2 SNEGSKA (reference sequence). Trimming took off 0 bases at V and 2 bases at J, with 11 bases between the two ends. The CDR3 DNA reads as TGCAGTGCTAGAGATGCGGGCCCAACCTACGAGCAGTACTTC. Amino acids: CSARDAGPTYEQYF.

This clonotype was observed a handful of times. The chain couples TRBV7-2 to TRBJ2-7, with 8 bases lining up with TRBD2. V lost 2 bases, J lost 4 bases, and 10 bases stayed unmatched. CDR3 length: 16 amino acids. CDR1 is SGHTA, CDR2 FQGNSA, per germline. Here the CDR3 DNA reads TGTGCCAGCAGCTTATCCCGGGGGGGGACTTATTACGAGCAGTACTTC. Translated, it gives CASSLSRGGTYYEQYF.

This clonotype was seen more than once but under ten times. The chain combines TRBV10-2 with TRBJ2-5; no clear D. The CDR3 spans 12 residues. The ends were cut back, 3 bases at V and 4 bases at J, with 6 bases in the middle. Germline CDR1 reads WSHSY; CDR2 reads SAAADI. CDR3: CASSEVSETQYF. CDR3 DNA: TGCGCCAGCAGTGAAGTATCAGAGACCCAGTACTTC.

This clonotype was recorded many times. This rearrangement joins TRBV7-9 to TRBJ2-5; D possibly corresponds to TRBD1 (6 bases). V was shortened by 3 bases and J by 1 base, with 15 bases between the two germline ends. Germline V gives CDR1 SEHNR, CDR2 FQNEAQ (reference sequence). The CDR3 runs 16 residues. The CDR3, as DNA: TGTGCCAGCAGCTTTGGACAGACAACTTCCCAAGAGACCCAGTACTTC. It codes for CASSFGQTTSQETQYF.

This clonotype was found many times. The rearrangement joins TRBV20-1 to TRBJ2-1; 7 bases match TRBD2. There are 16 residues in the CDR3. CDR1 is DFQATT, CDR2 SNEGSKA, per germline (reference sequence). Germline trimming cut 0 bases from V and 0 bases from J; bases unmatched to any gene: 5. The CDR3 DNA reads TGCAGTGCTAGAGATTTACGGGAGGCCTCCTACAATGAGCAGTTCTTC. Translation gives CSARDLREASYNEQFF.

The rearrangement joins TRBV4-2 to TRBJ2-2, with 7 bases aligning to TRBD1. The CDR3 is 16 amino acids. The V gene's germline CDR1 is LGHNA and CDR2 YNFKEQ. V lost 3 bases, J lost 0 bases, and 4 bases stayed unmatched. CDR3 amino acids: CASSQGQWSNTGELFF. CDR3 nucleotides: TGTGCCAGCAGCCAGGGACAGTGGTCGAACACCGGGGAGCTGTTTTTT.

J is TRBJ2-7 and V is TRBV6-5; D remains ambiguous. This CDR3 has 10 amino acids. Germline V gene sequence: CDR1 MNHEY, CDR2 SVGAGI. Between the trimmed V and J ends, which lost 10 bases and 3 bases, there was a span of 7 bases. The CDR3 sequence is CANGYYEQYF. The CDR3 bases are TGTGCCAACGGGTACTACGAGCAGTACTTC.

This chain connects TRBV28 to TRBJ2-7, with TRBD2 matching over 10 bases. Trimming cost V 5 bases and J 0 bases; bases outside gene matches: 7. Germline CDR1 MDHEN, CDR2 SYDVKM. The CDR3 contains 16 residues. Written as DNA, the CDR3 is TGTGCCAGCAGTCCGAGGACTAGCGGAAACTCCTACGAGCAGTACTTC. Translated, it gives CASSPRTSGNSYEQYF.

This CDR3 reads CASSDADRDNEQFF. CDR3 coding DNA: TGTGCCAGCAGCGACGCGGACAGAGACAATGAGCAGTTCTTC. This sequence joins TRBV6-2 or TRBV6-3 and TRBJ2-1; TRBD1 might be the D (6 bases). This CDR3 comprises 14 residues. V was shortened by 6 bases and J by 5 bases, with 14 bases between the two germline ends. Germline loops: CDR1 MNHEY, CDR2 SVGEGT.

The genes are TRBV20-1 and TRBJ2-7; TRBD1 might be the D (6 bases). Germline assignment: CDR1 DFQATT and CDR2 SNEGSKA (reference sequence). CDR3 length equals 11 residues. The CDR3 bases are TGCAGCGCAACGTACAGGGACGAGCAGTACTTC. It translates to CSATYRDEQYF.

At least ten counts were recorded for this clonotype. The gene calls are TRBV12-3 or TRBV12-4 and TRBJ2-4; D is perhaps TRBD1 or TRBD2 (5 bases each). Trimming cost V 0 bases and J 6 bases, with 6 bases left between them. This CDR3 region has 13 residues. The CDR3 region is CASSLARGNIQYF. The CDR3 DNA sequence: TGTGCCAGCAGTTTAGCGAGGGGAAACATTCAGTACTTC.

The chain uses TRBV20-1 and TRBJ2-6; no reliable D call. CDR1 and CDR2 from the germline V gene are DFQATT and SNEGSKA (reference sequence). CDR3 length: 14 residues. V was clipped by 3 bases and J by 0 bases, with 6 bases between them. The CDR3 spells CSASMGSGANVLTF. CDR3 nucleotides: TGCAGTGCTAGTATGGGCTCTGGGGCCAACGTCCTGACTTTC.